These T cell receptor beta chains were read from a single sample in a study of cytomegalovirus exposure and HLA in healthy donors. Using immunoSEQ multiplex PCR, the repertoire was profiled, and TCRdb retains in-frame clones only, with some absent. The sample contains some 190,000 clones, 65% to 85% of which appear only once. Sequencing input: PBMCs. These TCRs come from a girl aged 5-17 years in good health and CMV-seropositive. The CDR3 runs from the conserved cysteine through the conserved F or W. D genes are given only for firm matches. Clone size, where shown, is once, few, many, or a class for clones that have expanded.

clone_size: -; j_call: TRBJ2-2; d_call: TRBD2; v_call: TRBV6-5; cdr3_nt: TGTGCCAGCAGTTACGGGCTAGCGGGAGATAAGGCGCTGTTTTTT; cdr3_aa: CASSYGLAGDKALFF
clone_size: few; j_call: TRBJ2-1; d_call: TRBD2; v_call: TRBV7-9; cdr3_nt: TGTGCCAGCAGCCGCTTACTAGCGGCAGGGGTAGGGGGTGAGCAGTTCTTC; cdr3_aa: CASSRLLAAGVGGEQFF
clone_size: -; j_call: TRBJ1-1; d_call: -; v_call: TRBV5-1; cdr3_nt: TGCGCCAGCAGCTGGGGGCTTGGGCCTGAAGCTTTCTTT; cdr3_aa: CASSWGLGPEAFF
clone_size: -; j_call: TRBJ2-7; d_call: -; v_call: TRBV14; cdr3_nt: TGTGCCAGCAGCCAAGACCCAGGCTCCTACGAGCAGTACTTC; cdr3_aa: CASSQDPGSYEQYF
clone_size: -; j_call: TRBJ1-1; d_call: -; v_call: TRBV4-1; cdr3_nt: TGCGCCAGCAGCCAAGAAGCGGGGAACACTGAAGCTTTCTTT; cdr3_aa: CASSQEAGNTEAFF
clone_size: -; j_call: TRBJ2-2; d_call: TRBD2; v_call: TRBV27; cdr3_nt: TGTGCCAGCAGTGGCCCCGGACTAGGAGGAACCGGGGAGCTGTTTTTT; cdr3_aa: CASSGPGLGGTGELFF
clone_size: -; j_call: TRBJ1-4; d_call: -; v_call: TRBV19; cdr3_nt: TGTGCCAGTAGTGGGGGGAGGAAGTACACTAATGAAAAACTGTTTTTT; cdr3_aa: CASSGGRKYTNEKLFF
clone_size: -; j_call: TRBJ2-7; d_call: -; v_call: TRBV20-1; cdr3_nt: TGCAGTGCTAGCGGGAACTACGAGCAGTACTTC; cdr3_aa: CSASGNYEQYF
clone_size: -; j_call: TRBJ2-7; d_call: TRBD1; v_call: TRBV5-1; cdr3_nt: TGCGCCAGCAGCGCCGACAGGGGAATTTACGAGCAGTACTTC; cdr3_aa: CASSADRGIYEQYF
clone_size: -; j_call: TRBJ1-1; d_call: -; v_call: TRBV5-5; cdr3_nt: TGTGCCAGCAGGACAGGGAACACTGAAGCTTTCTTT; cdr3_aa: CASRTGNTEAFF
clone_size: -; j_call: TRBJ1-6; d_call: TRBD1; v_call: TRBV4-3; cdr3_nt: TGCGCCAGCAGCCAAGATTCGCCGGACAGGGTAGGAAATTCACCCCTCCACTTT; cdr3_aa: CASSQDSPDRVGNSPLHF
clone_size: -; j_call: TRBJ2-1; d_call: TRBD2; v_call: TRBV7-9; cdr3_nt: TGTGCCAGCAGCCAAATAGCGGGAGTGTGGAATGAGCAGTTCTTC; cdr3_aa: CASSQIAGVWNEQFF
clone_size: few; j_call: TRBJ1-1; d_call: -; v_call: TRBV29-1; cdr3_nt: TGCAGCGCGCCCGGGGGGCGAAGAGAAACTGAAGCTTTCTTT; cdr3_aa: CSAPGGRRETEAFF